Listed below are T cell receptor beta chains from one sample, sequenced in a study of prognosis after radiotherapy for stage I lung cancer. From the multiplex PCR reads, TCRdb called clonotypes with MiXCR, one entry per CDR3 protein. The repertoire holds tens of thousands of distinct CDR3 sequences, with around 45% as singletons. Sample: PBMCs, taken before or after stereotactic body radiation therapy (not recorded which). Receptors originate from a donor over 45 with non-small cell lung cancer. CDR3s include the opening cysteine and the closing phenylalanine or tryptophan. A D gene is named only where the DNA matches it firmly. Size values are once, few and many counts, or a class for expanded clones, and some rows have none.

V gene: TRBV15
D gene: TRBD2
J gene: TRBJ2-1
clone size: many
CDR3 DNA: TGTGCCACCAGCAGGACTCGAGGGCGGGAGGGAATCTCCTACAATGAGCAGTTCTTC
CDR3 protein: CATSRTRGREGISYNEQFF

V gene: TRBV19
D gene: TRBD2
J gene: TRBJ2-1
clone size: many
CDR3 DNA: TGTGCCAGTACCACCAGCGGGAGGGCCGGTTACAATGAGCAGTTCTTC
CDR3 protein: CASTTSGRAGYNEQFF

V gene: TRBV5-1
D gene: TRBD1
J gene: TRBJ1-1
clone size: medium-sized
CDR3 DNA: TGCGCCAGCAGCGTGACAGGGGTGACTGAAGCTTTCTTT
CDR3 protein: CASSVTGVTEAFF

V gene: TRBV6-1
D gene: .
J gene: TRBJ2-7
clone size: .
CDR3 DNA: TGTGCCAGCATCGGCGCAGGGTTACGCTACGAGCAGTACTTC
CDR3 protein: CASIGAGLRYEQYF

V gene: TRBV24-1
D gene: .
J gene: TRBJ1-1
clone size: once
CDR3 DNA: TGTGCCACCAGTGGGGCAGGGGCATCGAACACTGAAGCTTTCTTT
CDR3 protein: CATSGAGASNTEAFF

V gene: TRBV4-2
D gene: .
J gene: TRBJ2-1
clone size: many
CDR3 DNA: TGTGCCAGCAGCCAAGAGGGTGCTGAGCAGTTCTTC
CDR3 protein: CASSQEGAEQFF

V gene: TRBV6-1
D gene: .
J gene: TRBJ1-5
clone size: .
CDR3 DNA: TGTGCCACCGCAAGGGGGGGCAATCAGCACCGGCATTTT
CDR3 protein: CATARGGNQHRHF

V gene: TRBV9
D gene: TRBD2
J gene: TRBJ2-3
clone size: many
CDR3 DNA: TGTGCCAGCAGCGCGCAGACCCCGACTAGCGGGGGGACAGATACGCAGTATTTT
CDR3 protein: CASSAQTPTSGGTDTQYF

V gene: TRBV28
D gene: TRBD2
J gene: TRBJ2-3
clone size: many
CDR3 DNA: TGTGCCAGCAGTCCCCCTAGCGGAGGGATTCATACGCAGTATTTT
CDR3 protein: CASSPPSGGIHTQYF

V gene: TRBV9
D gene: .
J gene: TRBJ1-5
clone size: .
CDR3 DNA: TGTGCCAGCAGCGTAGGAACCGGGGCGTATCATCCCCAGCATTTT
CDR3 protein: CASSVGTGAYHPQHF

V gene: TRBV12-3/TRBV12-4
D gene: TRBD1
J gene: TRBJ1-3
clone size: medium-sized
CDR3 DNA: TGTGCCAGCAGTCTGACAGGGGTTGGAAACACCATATATTTT
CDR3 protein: CASSLTGVGNTIYF

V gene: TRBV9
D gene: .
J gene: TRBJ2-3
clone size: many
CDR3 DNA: TGTGCCAGCAGCGTTTGGACAGGCACAGATACGCAGTATTTT
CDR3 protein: CASSVWTGTDTQYF

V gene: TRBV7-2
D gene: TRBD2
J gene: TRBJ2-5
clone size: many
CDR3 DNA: TGTGCCAGCAGCTTAGCGAGCGGGGGGACTAAAGAGACCCAGTACTTC
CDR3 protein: CASSLASGGTKETQYF

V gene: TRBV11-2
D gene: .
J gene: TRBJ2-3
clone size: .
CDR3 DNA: TGTGCCAGCAGCCCCTCCATTATCGGGCGGGCCAGGGATACGCAGTATTTT
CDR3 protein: CASSPSIIGRARDTQYF

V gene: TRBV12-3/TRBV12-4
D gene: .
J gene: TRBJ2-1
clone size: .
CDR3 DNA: TGTGCCAGCAGTAGGATGGGAGGGGGGATCTACAATGATCAGTTCTTC
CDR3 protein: CASSRMGGGIYNDQFF

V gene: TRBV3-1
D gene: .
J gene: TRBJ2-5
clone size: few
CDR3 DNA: TGTGCCAGCAGCCAAGATCCAGGGGCGGACGAGACCCAGTACTTC
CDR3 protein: CASSQDPGADETQYF

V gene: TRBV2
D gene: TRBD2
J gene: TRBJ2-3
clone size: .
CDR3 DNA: TGTGCCAGCATTAAAGGGAGACTAGCGGGAAATAGAGATACGCAGTATTTT
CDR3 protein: CASIKGRLAGNRDTQYF

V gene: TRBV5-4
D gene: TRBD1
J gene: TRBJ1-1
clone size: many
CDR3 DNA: TGTGCCAGCAGCTCCGGACAGGGTTGGACTGAAGCTTTCTTT
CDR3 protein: CASSSGQGWTEAFF

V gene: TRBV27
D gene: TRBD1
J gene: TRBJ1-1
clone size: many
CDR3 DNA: TGTGCCAGCTCCGCACAGGGGCTTCACACTGAAGCTTTCTTT
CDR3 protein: CASSAQGLHTEAFF

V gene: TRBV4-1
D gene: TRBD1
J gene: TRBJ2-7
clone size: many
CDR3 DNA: TGCGCCAGCAGCCTGTACTCGGGACAGTCCTACGAGCAGTACTTC
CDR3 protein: CASSLYSGQSYEQYF

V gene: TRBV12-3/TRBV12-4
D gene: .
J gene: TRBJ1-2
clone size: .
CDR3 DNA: TGTGCCAGCGAGGGGCCTAACTATGGCTACACCTTC
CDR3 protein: CASEGPNYGYTF

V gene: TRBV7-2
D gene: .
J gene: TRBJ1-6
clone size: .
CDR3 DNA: TGTGTCAGCAGCTTAGCTCGGGGGCATTATTCACCCCTCTACTTT
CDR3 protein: CVSSLARGHYSPLYF

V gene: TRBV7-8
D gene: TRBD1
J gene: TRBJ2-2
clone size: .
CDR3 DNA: TGTGCCAGCAGCCGCGACAGGGGCCCCCAGGGAGAGAGGACCGGGGAGCTGTTTTTT
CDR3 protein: CASSRDRGPQGERTGELFF

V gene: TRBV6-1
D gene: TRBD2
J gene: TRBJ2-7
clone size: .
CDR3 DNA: TGTGCCAGCATCCCTGGGGGGGACGAGCAGTACTTC
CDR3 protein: CASIPGGDEQYF

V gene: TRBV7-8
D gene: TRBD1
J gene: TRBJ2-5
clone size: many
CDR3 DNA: TGTGCCAGCAGCCGCGACAGGGGAGCCCAAGAGACCCAGTACTTC
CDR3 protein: CASSRDRGAQETQYF

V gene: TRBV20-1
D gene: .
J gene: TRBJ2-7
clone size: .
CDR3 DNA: TGCAGTGCTAGAGTAGCCTCTACCTACGAGCAGTACTTC
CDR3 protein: CSARVASTYEQYF

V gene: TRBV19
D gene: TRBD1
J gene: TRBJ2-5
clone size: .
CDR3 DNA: TGTGCCAGTAGCCGGGACAGGGGTTGGGAGACCCAGTACTTC
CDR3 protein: CASSRDRGWETQYF

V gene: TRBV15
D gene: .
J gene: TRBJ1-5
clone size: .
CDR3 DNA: TGTGCCACCAGCAGAGGGAGGCGTCAGACCCAGCATTTT
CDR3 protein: CATSRGRRQTQHF

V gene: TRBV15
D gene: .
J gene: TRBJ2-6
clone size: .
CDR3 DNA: TGTGCCACCGGGGATTTTGTGGAGGGCGTTAACTCTGGGGCCAACGTCCTGACTTTC
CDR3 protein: CATGDFVEGVNSGANVLTF

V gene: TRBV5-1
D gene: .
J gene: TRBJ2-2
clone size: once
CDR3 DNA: TGCGCCAGCAGCTTCGGGTCACTGGGGGTGGAGCTGTTTTTT
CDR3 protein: CASSFGSLGVELFF

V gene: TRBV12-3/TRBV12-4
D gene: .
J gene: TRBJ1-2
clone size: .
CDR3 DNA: TGTGCCAGCAGTCAAAACGACAGGTTTCGAGGCTACACCTTC
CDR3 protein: CASSQNDRFRGYTF

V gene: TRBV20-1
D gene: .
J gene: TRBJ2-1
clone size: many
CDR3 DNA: TGCAGTGCCCCAAGGATTGGGCTAGGTCGTTACAATGAGCAGTTCTTC
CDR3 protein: CSAPRIGLGRYNEQFF

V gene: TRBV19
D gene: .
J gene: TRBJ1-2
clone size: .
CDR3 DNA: TGTGCCAGTAGTGCCAGAGGGCTAGTTAACTATGGCTACACCTTC
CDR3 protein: CASSARGLVNYGYTF

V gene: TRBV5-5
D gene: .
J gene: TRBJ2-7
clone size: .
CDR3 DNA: TGTGCCAGCAGGCAAGGGACTCTGAGCTCCTACGAGCAGTACTTC
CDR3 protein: CASRQGTLSSYEQYF

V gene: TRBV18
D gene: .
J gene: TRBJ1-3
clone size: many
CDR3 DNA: TGTGCCAGCTCACCATCCGCGGGAGTTGGAAACACCATATATTTT
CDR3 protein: CASSPSAGVGNTIYF

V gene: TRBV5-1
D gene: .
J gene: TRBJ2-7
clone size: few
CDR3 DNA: TGCGCCAGCAGCTTGTCCTCGCGGACATGTTCCTACGAGCAGTACTTC
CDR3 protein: CASSLSSRTCSYEQYF

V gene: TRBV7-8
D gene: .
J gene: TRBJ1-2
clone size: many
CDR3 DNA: TGTGCCAGCAGCTTAGCGGGAGGATCTAACTATGGCTACACCTTC
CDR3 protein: CASSLAGGSNYGYTF

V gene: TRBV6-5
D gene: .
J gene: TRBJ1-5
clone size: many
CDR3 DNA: TGTGCCAGCAGTTACGCTGCTGGGAGCAATCAGCCCCAGCATTTT
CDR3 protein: CASSYAAGSNQPQHF

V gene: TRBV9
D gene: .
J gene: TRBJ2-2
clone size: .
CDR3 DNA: TGTGCCAGCAGCGAGATGGACAAGATTTTCGCGAACACCGGGGAGCTGTTTTTT
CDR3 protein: CASSEMDKIFANTGELFF

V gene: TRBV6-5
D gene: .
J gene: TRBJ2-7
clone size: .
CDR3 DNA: TGTGCCAGCAGTTACCATCGGGATAGCTCCTACGAGCAGTACTTC
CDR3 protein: CASSYHRDSSYEQYF

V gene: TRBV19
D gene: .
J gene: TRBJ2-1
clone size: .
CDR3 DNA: TGTGCCAGTAGTATAATCTGGGTGACTGGAGGGAATGAGCAGTTCTTC
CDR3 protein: CASSIIWVTGGNEQFF

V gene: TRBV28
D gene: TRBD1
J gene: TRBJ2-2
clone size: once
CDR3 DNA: TGCTCCAGCAGTTCCGGGACAGGCACCGGGGAGCTGTTTTTT
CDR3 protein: CSSSSGTGTGELFF

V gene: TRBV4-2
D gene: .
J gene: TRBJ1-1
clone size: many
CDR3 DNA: TGTGCCAGCAGCCAAGCCCCGGGCCGTCTGAACACTGAAGCTTTCTTT
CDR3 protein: CASSQAPGRLNTEAFF

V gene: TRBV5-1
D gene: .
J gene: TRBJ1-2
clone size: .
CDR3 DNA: TGCGCCAGAAGCTTGTTAGTATTCTCCTTC
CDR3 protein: CARSLLVFSF

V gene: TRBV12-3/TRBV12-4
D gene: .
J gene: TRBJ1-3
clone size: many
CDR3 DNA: TGTGCCAGCAGGCTCGGGACAACTTTTGACACCATATATTTT
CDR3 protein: CASRLGTTFDTIYF

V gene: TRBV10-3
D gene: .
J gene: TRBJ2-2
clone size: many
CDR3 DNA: TGTGCCATCAGTGTCAGCAAGAACACCGGGGAGCTGTTTTTT
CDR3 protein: CAISVSKNTGELFF

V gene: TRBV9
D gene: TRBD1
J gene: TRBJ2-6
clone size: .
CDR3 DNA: TGTGCCAGCAGCGCCACCGGGACAGGGCCGGGGGCCAAAGTCATGACTTTC
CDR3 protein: CASSATGTGPGAKVMTF

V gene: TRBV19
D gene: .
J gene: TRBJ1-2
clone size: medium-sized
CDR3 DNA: TGTGCCAGTAGCAGAAACCAGGGAGGCGGCTACACCTTC
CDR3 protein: CASSRNQGGGYTF

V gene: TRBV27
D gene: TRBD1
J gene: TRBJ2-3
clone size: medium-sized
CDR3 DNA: TGTGCCAGCAGTTTATGGGGGACAGGCTTCACAGATACGCAGTATTTT
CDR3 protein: CASSLWGTGFTDTQYF

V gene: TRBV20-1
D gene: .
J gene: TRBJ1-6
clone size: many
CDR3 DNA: TGCAGTACTTATGAAGGGGCAGGGTCACCCCTCCACTTT
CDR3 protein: CSTYEGAGSPLHF

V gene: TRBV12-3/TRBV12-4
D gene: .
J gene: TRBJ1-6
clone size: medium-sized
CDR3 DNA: TGTGCCAGCAAAGGAGGGGCTGGTTCACCCCTCCACTTT
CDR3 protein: CASKGGAGSPLHF

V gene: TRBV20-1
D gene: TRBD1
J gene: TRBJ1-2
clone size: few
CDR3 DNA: TGCAGTGCTTCGGACAGGGCCCACTATGGCTACACCTTC
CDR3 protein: CSASDRAHYGYTF

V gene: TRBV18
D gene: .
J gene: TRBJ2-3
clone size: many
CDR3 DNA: TGTGCCAGCTCACCCACAGTTTCAGATACGCAGTATTTT
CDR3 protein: CASSPTVSDTQYF

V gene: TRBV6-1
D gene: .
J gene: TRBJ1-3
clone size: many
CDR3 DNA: TGTGCCAGCCGCGAGGGGGCTGGAAACACCATATATTTT
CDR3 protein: CASREGAGNTIYF

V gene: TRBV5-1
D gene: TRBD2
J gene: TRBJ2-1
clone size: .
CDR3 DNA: TGCGCCAGCAGCGGTAGCGGGGTGTACTACAATGAGCAGTTCTTC
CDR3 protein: CASSGSGVYYNEQFF

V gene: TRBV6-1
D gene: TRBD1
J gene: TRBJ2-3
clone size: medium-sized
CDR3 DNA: TGTGCCAGCAAAAGGACAGGTAGCACAGATACGCAGTATTTT
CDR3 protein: CASKRTGSTDTQYF

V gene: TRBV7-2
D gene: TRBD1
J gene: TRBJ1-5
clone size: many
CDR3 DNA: TGTGCCAGCAGCTGGACAGGGGGCCTGTATCAGCCCCAGCATTTT
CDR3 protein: CASSWTGGLYQPQHF

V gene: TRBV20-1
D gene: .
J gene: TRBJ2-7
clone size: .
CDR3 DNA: TGCGGTGCCCCGCTACCTCGACAGGTGATTTCCTACGAGCAGTACTTC
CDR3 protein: CGAPLPRQVISYEQYF

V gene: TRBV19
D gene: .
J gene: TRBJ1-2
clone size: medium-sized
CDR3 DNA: TGTGCCAGTAGTATTCGGAGAGGCTATGGCTACACCTTC
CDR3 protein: CASSIRRGYGYTF